Listed below are T cell receptor beta chains from one sample, sequenced in a study of CD8+CD57+ T cells in acquired aplastic anemia. TCRdb re-analysed the reads in MiXCR, keeping a single row per CDR3 protein. Here the sample spans fewer than 200,000 distinct CDR3 sequences, about 60% being singletons. Material for sequencing was sorted CD4+, CD8+, or CD8+CD57+ T cells (not recorded which) from PBMCs. These receptors were obtained from a human donor in good health. CDR3s include the opening cysteine and the closing phenylalanine or tryptophan. The D gene is left open where the match is weak. Rows may omit the clone size; those that give it use once, few, many or a size class.

TRBD1	TRBV7-2	-	TRBJ1-1	CASSYQPATGTNTEAFF	TGTGCCAGCAGCTACCAGCCGGCGACAGGGACCAACACTGAAGCTTTCTTT
-	TRBV7-9	-	TRBJ2-7	CASSLIASYEQYF	TGTGCCAGCAGCTTGATAGCGTCCTACGAGCAGTACTTC
-	TRBV2	-	TRBJ2-7	CASRVGIPYEQYF	TGTGCCAGCAGAGTGGGGATCCCGTACGAGCAGTACTTC
-	TRBV3-1	-	TRBJ2-1	CASSQARVSYNEQFF	TGTGCCAGCAGCCAAGCCAGGGTTTCCTACAATGAGCAGTTCTTC
-	TRBV24-1	many	TRBJ2-1	CATSDHFRGDEQFF	TGTGCCACCAGTGACCATTTCCGAGGGGATGAGCAGTTCTTC
-	TRBV24-1	-	TRBJ2-1	CATSSGLAPLRDEQFF	TGTGCCACCTCCTCGGGATTAGCGCCCCTAAGGGATGAGCAGTTCTTC
-	TRBV2	once	TRBJ2-1	CASSGMERFF	TGTGCCAGCAGCGGAATGGAGCGGTTCTTC
-	TRBV6-5	many	TRBJ2-5	CASSYSKETPETQYF	TGTGCCAGCAGTTACTCGAAAGAGACCCCAGAGACCCAGTACTTC
-	TRBV5-6	many	TRBJ2-1	CASSLWSGGYNEQFF	TGTGCCAGCAGCTTGTGGTCTGGAGGCTACAATGAGCAGTTCTTC
-	TRBV7-6	many	TRBJ2-5	CASSRHFQETQYF	TGTGCCAGCAGCCGACATTTTCAAGAGACCCAGTACTTC
-	TRBV12-3/TRBV12-4	once	TRBJ1-2	CASSITGSGYTF	TGTGCCAGCAGCATCACAGGGAGCGGCTACACCTTC
-	TRBV2	-	TRBJ2-3	CASSGLDSTDTQYF	TGTGCCAGCAGTGGCTTGGATAGCACAGATACGCAGTATTTT
-	TRBV7-4	-	TRBJ2-1	CASSSMPGPKKNNEQFF	TGTGCCAGCAGCTCGATGCCGGGACCTAAAAAGAACAATGAGCAGTTCTTC
-	TRBV7-2	-	TRBJ2-7	CASSLSSVGYPYEQYF	TGTGCCAGCAGCTTAAGCAGTGTAGGATACCCCTACGAGCAGTACTTC
TRBD1	TRBV7-2	-	TRBJ1-5	CASSLVGQANNQPQHF	TGTGCCAGCAGCTTAGTAGGACAGGCTAACAATCAGCCCCAGCATTTT
-	TRBV7-2	-	TRBJ2-2	CASSHTRTGELFF	TGTGCCAGCAGTCATACACGGACCGGGGAGCTGTTTTTT
TRBD2	TRBV12-3/TRBV12-4	many	TRBJ2-5	CASSEGLAGIEQETQYF	TGTGCCAGCAGCGAGGGACTAGCGGGAATTGAGCAAGAGACCCAGTACTTC
-	TRBV10-3	few	TRBJ2-5	CAISPSGGQETQYF	TGTGCCATCAGTCCTAGTGGGGGGCAAGAGACCCAGTACTTC
-	TRBV3-1	-	TRBJ1-3	CASSPSASGNTIYF	TGTGCCAGCAGCCCCAGCGCCTCTGGAAACACCATATATTTT
-	TRBV24-1	once	TRBJ2-6	CATSDVSSGANVLTF	TGTGCCACCAGTGACGTTAGCTCTGGGGCCAACGTCCTGACTTTC
TRBD2	TRBV9	-	TRBJ2-7	CASSVVGSGAYEQYF	TGTGCCAGCAGCGTAGTGGGTAGCGGGGCCTACGAGCAGTACTTC
-	TRBV9	many	TRBJ2-1	CASSAPRRNNEQFF	TGTGCCAGCAGCGCCCCACGTCGAAACAATGAGCAGTTCTTC
TRBD2	TRBV29-1	many	TRBJ2-2	CSVKGLASGELFF	TGCAGCGTCAAGGGACTAGCCTCCGGGGAGCTGTTTTTT
-	TRBV20-1	few	TRBJ1-1	CSASGNMNTEAFF	TGCAGTGCTAGCGGCAACATGAACACTGAAGCTTTCTTT
-	TRBV2	-	TRBJ1-2	CASSPRSEISYGYTF	TGTGCCAGCAGTCCCAGATCCGAGATCAGCTATGGCTACACCTTC
-	TRBV29-1	-	TRBJ2-7	CSVVPARMQIYEQYF	TGCAGCGTTGTACCCGCACGTATGCAGATCTACGAGCAGTACTTC
-	TRBV2	many	TRBJ1-5	CASRITGLSNQPQHF	TGTGCCAGCAGAATAACAGGGTTGAGCAATCAGCCCCAGCATTTT
TRBD1	TRBV5-8	many	TRBJ2-1	CASSIGQGADEQFF	TGTGCCAGCAGCATAGGACAGGGAGCCGATGAGCAGTTCTTC
TRBD1	TRBV24-1	many	TRBJ2-3	CATAHPGGKTDTQYF	TGTGCCACCGCCCACCCAGGGGGCAAAACAGATACGCAGTATTTT
-	TRBV6-2/TRBV6-3	many	TRBJ2-7	CASTTMGVAYEQYF	TGTGCCAGCACCACGATGGGGGTTGCCTACGAGCAGTACTTC
-	TRBV15	-	TRBJ2-1	CATSSPPGNPYNEQFF	TGTGCCACCAGCAGCCCCCCGGGAAACCCCTACAATGAGCAGTTCTTC
-	TRBV29-1	-	TRBJ1-3	CSVEGQSGNTIYF	TGCAGCGTTGAAGGACAGTCTGGAAACACCATATATTTT
-	TRBV11-2	few	TRBJ2-5	CASSPGDGETQYF	TGTGCCAGCAGCCCAGGGGACGGTGAGACCCAGTACTTC
-	TRBV7-2	few	TRBJ2-7	CASSLGWGREQYF	TGTGCCAGCAGCTTAGGCTGGGGGCGGGAGCAGTACTTC
TRBD1	TRBV7-9	-	TRBJ2-7	CASSYPGQGFYEQYF	TGTGCCAGCAGCTACCCGGGACAGGGCTTCTACGAGCAGTACTTC
-	TRBV29-1	-	TRBJ2-3	CSVGGGGFDTDTQYF	TGCAGCGTTGGTGGAGGGGGGTTTGACACAGATACGCAGTATTTT
-	TRBV29-1	few	TRBJ2-5	CSVVSPGRETQYF	TGCAGCGTTGTGTCACCGGGTCGGGAGACCCAGTACTTC
TRBD2	TRBV7-9	-	TRBJ2-7	CASSSPGGSGSYEQYF	TGTGCCAGCAGTTCTCCGGGGGGTAGCGGGAGCTACGAGCAGTACTTC
TRBD2	TRBV7-9	many	TRBJ2-1	CASSPGRVNNEQFF	TGTGCCAGCAGCCCCGGGAGGGTCAACAATGAGCAGTTCTTC
-	TRBV19	-	TRBJ2-1	CAKPPGDSSYNEQFF	TGTGCCAAGCCACCGGGGGATAGCTCCTACAATGAGCAGTTCTTC
TRBD2	TRBV20-1	few	TRBJ2-1	CSASTSGKYNEQFF	TGCAGTGCTAGTACTAGCGGAAAGTACAATGAGCAGTTCTTC
-	TRBV7-3	-	TRBJ1-6	CASSLAGANSPLHF	TGTGCCAGCAGCTTGGCAGGGGCAAATTCACCCCTCCACTTT
-	TRBV4-1	-	TRBJ2-5	CASSQDFGKETQYF	TGCGCCAGCAGCCAAGATTTTGGAAAAGAGACCCAGTACTTC
TRBD1	TRBV28	-	TRBJ1-5	CASSRTGNSNQPQHF	TGTGCCAGCAGTAGGACAGGGAATAGCAATCAGCCCCAGCATTTT
-	TRBV7-9	-	TRBJ1-1	CASSFQGTEAFF	TGTGCCAGCAGCTTCCAGGGCACTGAAGCTTTCTTT